Listed here is a single T cell receptor (beta chain). What it binds is not known. Trimming cost V 3 bases and J 6 bases; bases outside gene matches: 11. The length of the CDR3 is 17 residues. CDR1 and CDR2 (germline): SGHAT, FQNNGV. The entry originates in a study of identical twins. In TCRdb, the 5' RACE reads were re-called with MiXCR into one record per CDR3 protein. The sample has roughly 720,000 distinct CDR3 sequences, about 20% seen once. General study points: Beta out-of-frame sequences showed weaker excess twin sharing.

These same data were also listed under a study on T cells expressing NK-cell markers. As that study records: What restricted sorting to alpha-beta TCR T cells in several experiments was an anti-gamma-delta TCR antibody. The CD3+CD56-NKG2C+ fraction was also led by these clonotypes in several donors.

The rearrangement uses TRBV11-2 and TRBJ2-1; TRBD2 matches 10 bases. The receptor was derived from a woman aged 18-30 years in good health. The sequencing sample was made of PBMCs. The DNA of the CDR3 is TGTGCCAGCAGCTTCCTAGCGGGGGTCGGCCTAGGCAATGAGCAGTTCTTC. Translation gives CASSFLAGVGLGNEQFF.